The following is a T cell receptor (beta chain) sequence with its context. The data are from a study of blood T cell repertoires in COVID-19. Repertoires were generated with immunoSEQ multiplex PCR, while TCRdb's copy carries only in-frame clones and drops some. The sample lists approximately 200,000 clones; 70% to 85% were seen once. The clonotype originates from a human donor with acute or convalescent COVID-19. The donor label of this sample is uncertain. The material sequenced was peripheral blood.

The CDR3: CASSYSSGGPQPQHF. CDR3 nucleotides: TGTGCCAGCAGTTACTCGTCCGGGGGGCCTCAGCCCCAGCATTTT. The chain employs TRBV6-6 and TRBJ1-5; a weak D match, TRBD1 (6 bases). The CDR3 length is 15 residues. The germline V gene has CDR1 MNHNY and CDR2 SVGAGI (reference sequence). V shed 0 bases and J shed 6 bases, with 12 bases lying between them.